This TCR beta chain was retrieved from a study of cytomegalovirus exposure and HLA in healthy donors. Background on the study: For the approximately 400 genotyped donors, roughly 80% fell within the Caucasian-associated ancestry cluster.

The CDR3 runs 13 residues. Germline values: CDR1 MNHEY, CDR2 SVGAGI. Between the trimmed V and J ends, which lost 2 bases and 8 bases, there was a span of 12 bases. General study findings and limits: Follow-up analysis seemed to connect common viral pathogens with several of the most significant clusters identified. The study put 150 or so TCR beta chains on its list as cytomegalovirus-associated.

Worth noting for this clone: Its antigen is not identified.

The PCR was carried out with 60 Vbeta primers and 13 Jbeta primers. Here immunoSEQ multiplex PCR was the method, and the copy in TCRdb shows in-frame clones only, minus some. Of 95,000 to 150,000 clones in the sample, around 79% were seen once. The receptor was isolated from a woman between 18 and 29 years old in good health and CMV-seronegative. This chain connects TRBV6-5 to TRBJ1-2; D ambiguous. The sequenced sample consisted of PBMCs. This CDR3 is CASSYREGGGYTF. The DNA for the CDR3 is TGTGCCAGCAGTTACAGGGAAGGAGGAGGCTACACCTTC.